A selection of T cell receptor beta chains follows, all from one sample in a study of tumor-infiltrating lymphocytes in primary liver carcinoma. TCRdb reprocessed the multiplex PCR reads via MiXCR and lists one record per CDR3 protein. The data contain about 64,000 distinct CDR3 sequences, about 71% of them seen just once; the ten biggest clones take up less than 45%. Source material: liver tumor tissue from sampling region 4. All receptors derive from a man aged 35 to 55 with primary liver carcinoma and hepatitis B virus infection. Each CDR3 is given with its conserved first and last residue. A D gene is named only where the DNA matches it firmly. For some rows the clone size is stated as once, few or many, or as a class when expanded; others skip it.

TGTGCCAGCAGTTACCTAGGGGGGAATGAGCAGTTCTTC CASSYLGGNEQFF - TRBJ2-1 few TRBV6-6
TGTGCCAGCACACCAGGGTTTCGGGGCTACACCTTC CASTPGFRGYTF - TRBJ1-2 many TRBV6-5
TGTGCCACCGTTGGGAGTACACCCGGGGAGCTGTTTTTT CATVGSTPGELFF - TRBJ2-2 - TRBV10-3
TGTGCCAGCGGGTTCCGGGACAGCTACAATGAGCAGTTCTTC CASGFRDSYNEQFF TRBD1 TRBJ2-1 few TRBV6-2/TRBV6-3
TGCGCCATCAGCCAGGAAAGGGACGGAGCTATTTATGGCTACACCTTC CAISQERDGAIYGYTF - TRBJ1-2 - TRBV4-3
TGTGCCAGCAGCTTAAGGGGGGCCTGGGGTGAAGCTTTCTTT CASSLRGAWGEAFF - TRBJ1-1 many TRBV7-9
TGCGCCAGCAGTGTCTGGGACCCCCACTCCTACGAACAGTACTTC CASSVWDPHSYEQYF - TRBJ2-7 - TRBV5-1
TGCGCCAGCAGTGTCCCACCCCCCACGACGACAGATACGCAGTATTTT CASSVPPPTTTDTQYF - TRBJ2-3 many TRBV10-1
TGTGCCAGCAGCTTAGTAGGCGGGAGACGGGAGACCCAGTACTTC CASSLVGGRRETQYF TRBD2 TRBJ2-5 few TRBV11-2
TGTGCCAGCAGCTTGGTGGATCAGCCCCAGCATTTT CASSLVDQPQHF - TRBJ1-5 few TRBV5-6
TGTGCCACAGACTCCGGGACTTACTACAATGAGCAGTTCTTC CATDSGTYYNEQFF - TRBJ2-1 once TRBV6-2/TRBV6-3
TGTACCAGCAATCCCATCGCGGGTGGTGTCACAGATACGCAGTATTTT CTSNPIAGGVTDTQYF - TRBJ2-3 - TRBV6-6
TGTGCCAGCAGCCGAGGTAAGGCAGGGGTCCTCACTGGAGCTTTCTTT CASSRGKAGVLTGAFF - TRBJ1-1 - TRBV11-2
TGTGCCTGGAGTGAAGTAGCGGAGGCCTACGAGCAGTACTTC CAWSEVAEAYEQYF - TRBJ2-7 - TRBV30
TGTGCCTGGAGTGGGAGAGCAGGGGGCAGAACAGATACGCGGTATTTT CAWSGRAGGRTDTRYF TRBD1 TRBJ2-3 many TRBV30
TGCAGCGTTGTCGATCTAGCGGAAAGAACAGATACGCAGTATTTT CSVVDLAERTDTQYF TRBD2 TRBJ2-3 - TRBV29-1
TGTGCCAGCATAGGGACTAGCTTGGATGAGCATCTCTTC CASIGTSLDEHLF TRBD2 TRBJ2-1 - TRBV6-1
TGTGTCAGCAACTTAGATCTGGGGGTGGCTCAGCCCCAGCATTTT CVSNLDLGVAQPQHF - TRBJ1-5 - TRBV11-3
TGTGTCAGCACCCAAGCACGGGGCGGCCGAGAGACCCAGTACTTC CVSTQARGGRETQYF - TRBJ2-5 - TRBV6-2/TRBV6-3
TGTGCCACCACTGATACTAGGACTAGCGGGAGAGATACGCAGTATTTT CATTDTRTSGRDTQYF TRBD2 TRBJ2-3 - TRBV24-1
TGTGCCAGCAGTCACTGGGGAAGGGGGCCTAGCACCGGGGAGCTGTTTTTT CASSHWGRGPSTGELFF TRBD1 TRBJ2-2 - TRBV6-5
TGTGCCAGCTGTCTAGCAGGGGCTGGAAACACCATGTATTTT CASCLAGAGNTMYF - TRBJ1-3 - TRBV12-3/TRBV12-4
TGCAGCGTTGCCCCGACAGTGCTCCACGAGCAATACTTC CSVAPTVLHEQYF - TRBJ2-7 - TRBV29-1
TGTGTCAGCAGCTTATTAGGGGCCGACACTGGGGAGCTGTTTTTT CVSSLLGADTGELFF - TRBJ2-2 - TRBV11-2
TGTATCAGCATCCCAACAGGGGGCCGGGAGACCCAGTACTTC CISIPTGGRETQYF TRBD1 TRBJ2-5 - TRBV7-9
TGCAGCGTTTCAGGGACAGGGGCGTCAAATACGCAGCATTTT CSVSGTGASNTQHF TRBD1 TRBJ1-5 once TRBV29-1
TGTGCCAGCAGTTTATTCGGGCTAGCGGGCCCTAGCTCCTACAATGAGCAGTTCTTC CASSLFGLAGPSSYNEQFF TRBD2 TRBJ2-1 many TRBV28
TGTGCCAGCCCCTCCGGGACAGGGTATAACGGGCAGCACTTC CASPSGTGYNGQHF TRBD1 TRBJ2-7 - TRBV6-5
TGTGCCAGCAGCCAGTGCGGGAAGGTACCAGATACACAGTATTTT CASSQCGKVPDTQYF - TRBJ2-3 - TRBV14
TGCGCTAGCAGCCAAGATGGGGACAGGGTCTCTTTCAATTCACCCCTCCACTTT CASSQDGDRVSFNSPLHF TRBD1 TRBJ1-6 - TRBV4-3
TGTGCCAGCAGTGAGAGGGACAGGCCTTTTAACGGCTACACCTTC CASSERDRPFNGYTF TRBD1 TRBJ1-2 - TRBV25-1
TGCGCCGGCAGCCAAGGTTCGATGGGGGCTACGCAGTATTTT CAGSQGSMGATQYF - TRBJ2-3 - TRBV4-1
TGCAGCGTTGGCCTCCCGGGGGAGGATCAAGGGACCCAGTACTTC CSVGLPGEDQGTQYF - TRBJ2-5 many TRBV29-1
TGTGCCCGTAGTGCTGGGGCAGACGGCTACACCTTC CARSAGADGYTF - TRBJ1-2 - TRBV4-2
TGCAGTGTCACCGAAGGACAAACCGGTCAGCCCCAGCATTTT CSVTEGQTGQPQHF - TRBJ1-5 many TRBV29-1
TGTGCCAGCAGTTTAGGACTATCGGGGTTCTTC CASSLGLSGFF - TRBJ2-1 - TRBV12-3/TRBV12-4
TGCGTCAGCAGCTTGGTCTCAGGGGGCGAGCAGCACTTC CVSSLVSGGEQHF TRBD1 TRBJ2-7 - TRBV5-1
TGTGCCAGCTCACCACTGGGACTGGCCGAGCAGTACTTC CASSPLGLAEQYF - TRBJ2-7 many TRBV18
TGTGCCAATAGTTACACGGGAGATACGCAGTATTTT CANSYTGDTQYF - TRBJ2-3 once TRBV6-6
TGTGCCAGCATGAATGCGGGAGAAAAGACCCAGTACTTC CASMNAGEKTQYF TRBD2 TRBJ2-5 many TRBV2
TGTGCCAGCAGCCGGGGACTAGCGGGAGGGGATTCGGGTACATATACGCAGTATTTT CASSRGLAGGDSGTYTQYF TRBD2 TRBJ2-3 - TRBV28
TGCGCCAGCAGCCAAGTGGAGGTTTCATACAATAAGCAGTTCTTC CASSQVEVSYNKQFF - TRBJ2-1 - TRBV4-1
TGTGCTATCAGCTACGACAGGGGGCCAGATACGCAGTATTTT CAISYDRGPDTQYF TRBD1 TRBJ2-3 - TRBV5-5
TGTGCCAGCAATCAAGATCGACTAGCGGGCACCGGGGAGCTGTTTTTT CASNQDRLAGTGELFF TRBD2 TRBJ2-2 - TRBV4-2
TGTGCCAGCAGTTACTCCACTAGCGGGAGTCAGACCCAGTGCTTC CASSYSTSGSQTQCF TRBD2 TRBJ2-5 many TRBV6-5
TGTGCCAGCAGTAGGGAAGAGACCCAGTACTTC CASSREETQYF - TRBJ2-5 many TRBV12-3/TRBV12-4
TGTGCCAGCAGACTCTCCGGGACTAGCTTTGAGACCCAGTACTTC CASRLSGTSFETQYF TRBD2 TRBJ2-5 few TRBV5-4
TGTGCCATCAGGGGAAAGTTTGACAACCCCTACGAGCTGTACTTC CAIRGKFDNPYELYF - TRBJ2-7 - TRBV10-3
TGTGCCAGCAGCCTGGGGAGCAGTAGTCCCTACGAGCAGTACTTC CASSLGSSSPYEQYF - TRBJ2-7 - TRBV6-1